Below are 15 T cell receptor beta chains sequenced from a single sample in a study of blood T cell repertoires in COVID-19. TCRdb keeps only in-frame clones here, not all; method: immunoSEQ multiplex PCR. This table holds roughly 200,000 clones, about 83% found once. The sequencing sample was made of peripheral blood. These receptor sequences come from a woman under 40 with COVID-19, enrolled during active disease.

The chain employs TRBV4-1 and TRBJ1-4; 7 nucleotides align to TRBD1. Germline CDR1 MGHRA, CDR2 YSYEKL. After removal of 5 bases from V and 7 bases from J, the junction contained 10 bases not matched to a gene. There are 15 residues in the CDR3. DNA for the CDR3: TGCGCCAGCAGCTACGCGACAGGGTCGTCTGAAAAACTGTTTTTT. The encoded protein is CASSYATGSSEKLFF.

The chain carries TRBV15 and TRBJ2-3; TRBD2 matches 9 bases. The germline V gene has CDR1 LNHNV and CDR2 YYDKDF (reference sequence). The CDR3 runs 16 residues. V lost 6 bases, J lost 1 base, and 8 bases stayed unmatched. The CDR3 bases are TGTGCCACCAGGGCTAGCGGGAAGGGAGGCACAGATACGCAGTATTTT. Translating it yields CATRASGKGGTDTQYF.

CDR3 DNA: TGTGCCAGCAGGCCTCCGGGACAGGGCCCCGCCTATGGCTACACCTTC. Translation gives CASRPPGQGPAYGYTF. The V and J genes are TRBV25-1 and TRBJ1-2, with TRBD1 identical over 9 bases. Germline CDR1 MGHDK, CDR2 SYGVNS. This CDR3 comprises 16 residues. Unmatched junction bases numbered 12, after V lost 6 bases and J lost 4 bases.

V is TRBV3-1 (or the pseudogene TRBV3-2) and J is TRBJ2-5; D not resolved. CDR1 and CDR2 (germline): LGHDT, YNNKEL (reference sequence). Trimming pared 4 bases from V and 0 bases from J, leaving 6 bases between. This CDR3 has 13 residues. Here the CDR3 reads CASSPAHQETQYF. CDR3 coding DNA: TGTGCCAGCAGCCCCGCGCACCAAGAGACCCAGTACTTC.

The chain employs TRBV7-2 and TRBJ1-4, with 7 bases fitting TRBD1. CDR1 and CDR2 (germline): SGHTA, FQGNSA. J was trimmed by 8 bases and V by 1 base; bases with no gene match: 4. This CDR3 contains 14 residues. The chain's CDR3 is CASSLEQGREKLFF. CDR3 coding DNA: TGTGCCAGCAGCTTAGAACAGGGGAGGGAAAAACTGTTTTTT.

The chain joins TRBV12-5 to TRBJ1-4, with 9 bases that match TRBD1. This CDR3 spans 14 amino acids. Germline V CDR1 and CDR2: LGHNT, FRNRAP. The trim removed 1 base at V and 8 bases at J, leaving 2 bases unmatched. CDR3 loop: CASGLGTGDEKLFF. The CDR3 coding sequence is TGTGCTAGTGGTTTGGGGACAGGGGACGAAAAACTGTTTTTT. The full variable domain, with the rest looked up from reference TRBV12-5 and TRBJ1-4, is DARVTQTPRHKVTEMGQEVTMRCQPILGHNTVFWYRQTMMQGLELLAYFRNRAPLDDSGMPKDRFSAEMPDATLATLKIQPSEPRDSAVYFCASGLGTGDEKLFFGSGTQLSVL.

The chain is built from TRBV6-5 and TRBJ2-7; 12 positions agree with TRBD1. Per the germline V gene, CDR1 is MNHEY and CDR2 is SVGAGI. The CDR3 consists of 16 residues. Trimming at V came to 4 bases and at J to 5 bases, leaving 9 bases not matched to a gene. This chain's CDR3 is CASSSLGDRGPNEQYF. CDR3 nucleotide sequence: TGTGCCAGCAGTTCCCTCGGGGACAGGGGGCCCAACGAGCAGTACTTC.

The rearrangement uses TRBV9 and TRBJ1-2; D is perhaps TRBD1 (5 bases). CDR1 and CDR2 from the germline V gene are SGDLS and YYNGEE. The ends were cut back, 3 bases at V and 3 bases at J, with 15 bases in the middle. The CDR3 is 15 residues long. CDR3 amino acids: CASSDGGPTHYGYTF. CDR3 sequence (DNA): TGTGCCAGCAGCGACGGGGGACCTACACACTATGGCTACACCTTC.

V usage is TRBV5-1 and J usage is TRBJ2-7; 15 nucleotides line up with TRBD2. CDR1 and CDR2 from the germline V gene are SGHRS and YFSETQ. The CDR3 extends over 20 amino acids. V lost 0 bases and J lost 2; bases outside the gene matches: 12. DNA of the CDR3: TGCGCCAGCAGCTTGGGGTGGGGGACTAGCGGGAGGCCTATCCCCTACGAGCAGTACTTC. Translated, it gives CASSLGWGTSGRPIPYEQYF.

The chain combines TRBV19 with TRBJ1-2; 7 nucleotides match TRBD1. The germline CDR1 and CDR2 sequences are LNHDA and SQIVND (reference sequence). V shed 1 base and J 2 bases; nucleotides not matched to a gene: 4. This CDR3 is 15 amino acids long. CDR3 residues: CASSIVGTENYGYTF. CDR3 in DNA: TGTGCCAGTAGTATAGTGGGGACAGAAAACTATGGCTACACCTTC. The entire variable domain, with the rest obtained from reference TRBV19 and TRBJ1-2, is as follows: DGGITQSPKYLFRKEGQNVTLSCEQNLNHDAMYWYRQDPGQGLRLIYYSQIVNDFQKGDIAEGYSVSREKKESFPLTVTSAQKNPTAFYLCASSIVGTENYGYTFGSGTRLTVV.

In this sample, this clone turned up a few times. The V gene is TRBV7-9, the J gene TRBJ2-7; 11 bases are shared with TRBD1. The V and J ends lost 5 bases and 7 bases, in that order; junction bases with no gene match: 10. CDR1 and CDR2 (germline): SEHNR, FQNEAQ (reference sequence). This CDR3 has 15 amino acids. CDR3 residues: CASSETGQGVWEQYF. CDR3 nucleotide sequence: TGTGCCAGCAGCGAAACGGGACAGGGGGTATGGGAGCAGTACTTC.

This clone was seen once. The CDR3 protein is CASSLVRETRGYTF. In DNA form, the CDR3 reads TGTGCCAGCAGCTTGGTGCGGGAGACGAGGGGCTACACCTTC. V usage is TRBV5-4 and J usage is TRBJ1-2, with D hard to call. Trimming removed 0 bases from V and 8 bases from J, with 14 bases in between. From germline, CDR1 is SGHNT and CDR2 YYREEE (reference sequence). The CDR3 is 14 amino acids.

This chain's CDR3 is CASSLPRRNTEAFF. The CDR3 DNA sequence: TGTGCCAGCAGCTTGCCACGTAGGAACACTGAAGCTTTCTTT. The chain recombines TRBV5-6 with TRBJ1-1; D remains unclear. The CDR3 extends over 14 amino acids. The germline V gene encodes CDR1 SGHDT and CDR2 YYEEEE. V lost 1 base and J 1 base, leaving 8 bases between the germline ends.

This chain uses TRBV2 with TRBJ2-3, with 11 positions matching TRBD2. The CDR3 length is 16 residues. After removal of 5 bases from V and 4 bases from J, the junction contained 8 bases not matched to a gene. Germline V lookup: CDR1 SNHLY, CDR2 FYNNEI. The CDR3 loop reads CASSFLAGGPPDTQYF. The CDR3 DNA reads as TGTGCCAGCAGTTTTCTAGCGGGAGGCCCCCCAGATACGCAGTATTTT.

The chain carries TRBV4-3 and TRBJ2-7, with 13 bases identical to TRBD2. Unmatched junction bases numbered 4, after V lost 4 bases and J lost 4 bases. CDR1 and CDR2 (germline): LGHNA, YSLEER. The CDR3 extends over 15 amino acids. CDR3 in amino acids: CASSLGLAGEYEQYF. Here the CDR3 DNA reads TGCGCCAGCAGCCTCGGACTAGCGGGAGAGTACGAGCAGTACTTC.